One and the same sample provided the 20 T cell receptor beta chains below, sequenced in a study of shared clonotypes between healthy human individuals. The data were produced by immunoSEQ multiplex PCR, yet TCRdb's version contains in-frame clones alone and is incomplete. The table lists around 990,000 clones, 60% to 80% of them singletons. Sequenced sample: memory CD4+ T cells from PBMCs. Specified subset: CD45RA-negative fraction. Receptors originate from a man in his late teens or twenties in good health. Some clones in this sample may be carry-over from other donors' samples.

The chain carries TRBV27 and TRBJ2-2; D not resolved. Germline assignment: CDR1 MNHEY and CDR2 SMNVEV (reference sequence). V was cut by 6 bases and J by 6 bases, with 8 bases left in between. The CDR3 is 12 amino acids. CDR3 DNA sequence: TGTGCCAGCAGGCCGTATGCCGGGGAGCTGTTTTTT. It translates to CASRPYAGELFF.

The chain recombines TRBV7-3 with TRBJ2-2; tentatively, D is TRBD2 (5 bases). Germline values: CDR1 SGHTA, CDR2 FQGTGA. V gave up 5 bases and J gave up 6 bases, with 10 bases separating them. This CDR3 spans 13 amino acids. The CDR3 protein is CASSPSMAGELFF. DNA of the CDR3: TGTGCCAGCAGCCCTAGCATGGCCGGGGAGCTGTTTTTT.

The chain employs TRBV5-1 and TRBJ1-2; no reliable D call. V was pared by 0 bases and J by 7 bases, with 10 bases between. The CDR3 contains 13 residues. CDR1 is SGHRS, CDR2 YFSETQ, per germline. In nucleotides, the CDR3 is TGCGCCAGCAGCTTGGTATCCTTAGGTGGCTACACCTTC. It specifies CASSLVSLGGYTF.

The chain uses TRBV7-2 and TRBJ2-3, with 10 bases identical to TRBD2. Trimming took 1 base from V and 2 from J; bases not matched to a gene: 3. The germline V gene has CDR1 SGHTA and CDR2 FQGNSA. The CDR3 spans 16 residues. The CDR3 protein is CASSLVLAGNTDTQYF. CDR3 sequence (DNA): TGTGCCAGCAGCTTAGTACTAGCGGGAAACACAGATACGCAGTATTTT.

About this clone itself: It may be a read error: a sequence one base away is much more abundant. The chain is built from TRBV7-2 and TRBJ2-7; D unclear. The CDR3 contains 12 residues. In germline, CDR1 is SGHTA, CDR2 FQGNSA. V lost 1 base and J 0 bases, leaving 1 base between the germline ends. The CDR3 loop reads CASSLGSYEQYF. DNA of the CDR3: TGTGCCAGCAGCTTAGGCTCCTACGAGCAGTACTTC.

For this clone: The sample carries other DNA sequences with the same CDR3. The chain carries TRBV28 and TRBJ1-1; the D gene is possibly TRBD1 (6 bases). CDR3 size: 12 residues. With 6 bases removed from V and 5 bases from J, the gap between germline ends came to 10 bases. Germline V gene data show CDR1 as MDHEN and CDR2 as SYDVKM. As DNA, the CDR3 is TGTGCCAGCAGGCTAGGGGGGACTGAAGCTTTCTTT. Residues: CASRLGGTEAFF.

The rearrangement joins TRBV18 to TRBJ2-2; no clear D gene. CDR1 and CDR2 (germline): KGHSH, LQKENI. The CDR3 length is 14 residues. Trimming cost V 0 bases and J 7 bases, with 9 bases left between them. In DNA, the CDR3 is TGTGCCAGCTCACCACCCCGACCGGGCGGGGAGCTGTTTTTT. Translation gives CASSPPRPGGELFF.

This chain joins TRBV11-2 and TRBJ1-2; D not resolved. Looked up from germline, CDR1 is SGHAT and CDR2 is FQNNGV. The CDR3 is 16 residues long. Trimming left V 5 bases short and J 1 base short, with 17 bases between. The CDR3 sequence is CASSPQSGGFNYGYTF. CDR3 DNA sequence: TGTGCCAGCAGCCCCCAAAGCGGCGGGTTTAACTATGGCTACACCTTC.

The rearrangement joins TRBV27 to TRBJ2-7, with D hard to call. The germline V gene encodes CDR1 MNHEY and CDR2 SMNVEV (reference sequence). The CDR3 length is 13 residues. Trimming removed 5 bases at V and 5 bases at J, with 13 bases between. CDR3 sequence reads: CASSRFNRDEQYF. CDR3 nucleotides: TGTGCCAGCAGTCGGTTCAACCGGGACGAGCAGTACTTC.

This clone turned up a few times. The chain employs TRBV7-9 and TRBJ2-5, with TRBD2 identical over 12 bases. Germline V gives CDR1 SEHNR, CDR2 FQNEAQ (reference sequence). This CDR3 is 17 amino acids long. V lost 2 bases to trimming and J lost 5 bases; unmatched junction nucleotides: 9. The CDR3 here is CASSLRASGRAGETQYF. The CDR3 bases are TGTGCCAGCAGCTTACGGGCTAGCGGGAGGGCCGGGGAGACCCAGTACTTC.

The chain is built from TRBV10-1 and TRBJ2-7, with 8 bases identical to TRBD2. V dropped 2 bases and J dropped 9; count of bases not matched to a gene: 12. Germline V CDR1 and CDR2: WNHNN, SYGVQD (reference sequence). The CDR3 runs 15 residues. The CDR3: CASSEAGLARVGQYF. Here the CDR3 DNA reads TGCGCCAGCAGTGAGGCAGGACTAGCCCGGGTGGGGCAGTACTTC.

This clone occurred a few times. V and J are TRBV5-1 and TRBJ1-1; weak D call: TRBD1 (5 bases). Trimming took off 2 bases at V and 2 bases at J, with 10 bases between the two ends. CDR1 SGHRS and CDR2 YFSETQ come from the germline V gene. The CDR3 extends over 14 amino acids. The CDR3 nucleotides read TGCGCCAGCAGCTTCGGGGGGGTAAACACTGAAGCTTTCTTT. Amino acids: CASSFGGVNTEAFF. Full variable domain (remainder filled in from reference TRBV5-1 and TRBJ1-1): KAGVTQTPRYLIKTRGQQVTLSCSPISGHRSVSWYQQTPGQGLQFLFEYFSETQRNKGNFPGRFSGRQFSNSRSEMNVSTLELGDSALYLCASSFGGVNTEAFFGQGTRLTVV.

This chain uses TRBV5-4 with TRBJ1-2; D gene uncertain. The length of the CDR3 is 15 residues. Deletions cut 2 bases from V and 3 bases from J, with 14 bases between. CDR1 is SGHNT and CDR2 is YYREEE in the germline V gene (reference sequence). The CDR3 protein is CASSFIATEDYGYTF. CDR3 nucleotide sequence: TGTGCCAGCAGCTTTATAGCCACAGAGGACTATGGCTACACCTTC.

The gene calls are TRBV5-1 and TRBJ2-1, with 14 bases that match TRBD2. The CDR3 has 16 residues. Germline V CDR1 and CDR2: SGHRS, YFSETQ. V lost 4 bases, J lost 9 bases, and 9 bases stayed unmatched. The CDR3 loop is CASSPPGTSGRSEQFF. CDR3 coding DNA: TGCGCCAGCAGCCCACCCGGGACTAGCGGGAGAAGTGAGCAGTTCTTC. The variable domain in full, with the rest retrieved from reference TRBV5-1 and TRBJ2-1, is KAGVTQTPRYLIKTRGQQVTLSCSPISGHRSVSWYQQTPGQGLQFLFEYFSETQRNKGNFPGRFSGRQFSNSRSEMNVSTLELGDSALYLCASSPPGTSGRSEQFFGPGTRLTVL.

Comment on this clone: Other DNA sequences in this specimen translate into the identical CDR3. This chain uses TRBV6-1 with TRBJ2-5; 8 bases align to TRBD1. This CDR3 contains 13 residues. Germline V CDR1 and CDR2: MNHNS, SASEGT. With V trimmed by 8 bases and J by 5 bases, 7 bases remained unmatched. The CDR3 region is CASRRQGAETQYF. DNA for the CDR3: TGTGCCAGCCGACGTCAGGGGGCGGAGACCCAGTACTTC.

V and J are TRBV30 and TRBJ2-3; D is perhaps TRBD1 (7 bases). The CDR3 is 19 amino acids. V gave up 0 bases and J gave up 3 bases, with 25 bases separating them. Germline V gene lookup returns CDR1 GTSNPN and CDR2 SVGIG (reference sequence). The chain's CDR3 is CAWSVLYGFRGTVTDTQYF. As DNA, the CDR3 is TGTGCCTGGAGTGTACTTTATGGGTTTCGGGGGACAGTTACAGATACGCAGTATTTT.

The chain is built from TRBV5-1 and TRBJ2-3; 10 bases are shared with TRBD2. Germline CDR1 reads SGHRS; CDR2 reads YFSETQ. CDR3 size: 15 residues. Trimming cost V 3 bases and J 2 bases; bases outside gene matches: 3. The DNA of the CDR3 is TGCGCCAGCAGCTCAGCGGGAGGGTACACAGATACGCAGTATTTT. Translation gives CASSSAGGYTDTQYF.

The chain combines TRBV15 with TRBJ1-1, with 9 bases aligning to TRBD1. In germline, CDR1 is LNHNV, CDR2 YYDKDF (reference sequence). V trimming: 0 bases; J trimming: 5 bases; junction bases outside the gene matches: 13. The CDR3 loop spans 18 amino acids. DNA for the CDR3: TGTGCCACCAGCAGAGATAGGGTGGGACAGGGATCAGGTACTGAAGCTTTCTTT. Protein sequence: CATSRDRVGQGSGTEAFF.

Notes on this clone: With only one base between it and a far larger clone, this is likely a read error. Other DNA sequences in this sample translate to the same CDR3. This chain connects TRBV6-1 to TRBJ2-7, with D maybe TRBD1 (5 bases). The CDR3 is 14 amino acids. Germline CDR1 is MNHNS and CDR2 is SASEGT. CDR3 DNA sequence: TGCGCCAGCAGTGACAAGGGGTCCCCCTCCGAGCAGTACTTC. Translating it yields CASSDKGSPSEQYF.

The rearrangement joins TRBV5-4 to TRBJ1-5, with D maybe TRBD1 (5 bases). V gave up 4 bases and J gave up 1 base, with 12 bases separating them. The CDR3 extends over 15 amino acids. Germline V gene data show CDR1 as SGHNT and CDR2 as YYREEE (reference sequence). Written as DNA, the CDR3 is TGTGCCAGCAGCCGGGACTGGGGCAGCAATCAGCCCCAGCATTTT. Translating it yields CASSRDWGSNQPQHF.